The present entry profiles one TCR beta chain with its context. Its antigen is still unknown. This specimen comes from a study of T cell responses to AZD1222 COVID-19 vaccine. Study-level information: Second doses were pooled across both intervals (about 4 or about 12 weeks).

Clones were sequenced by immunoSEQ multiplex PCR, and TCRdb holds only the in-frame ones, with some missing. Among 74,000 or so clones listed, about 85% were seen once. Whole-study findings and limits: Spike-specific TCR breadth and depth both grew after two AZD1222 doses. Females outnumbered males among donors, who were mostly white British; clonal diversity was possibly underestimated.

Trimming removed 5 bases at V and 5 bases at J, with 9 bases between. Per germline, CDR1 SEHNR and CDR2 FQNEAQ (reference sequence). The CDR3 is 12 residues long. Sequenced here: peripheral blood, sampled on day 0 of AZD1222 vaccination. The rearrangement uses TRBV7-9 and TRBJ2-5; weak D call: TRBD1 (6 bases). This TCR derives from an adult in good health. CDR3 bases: TGTGCCAGCAGCCGACAGGCTGAGACCCAGTACTTC. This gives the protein CASSRQAETQYF.